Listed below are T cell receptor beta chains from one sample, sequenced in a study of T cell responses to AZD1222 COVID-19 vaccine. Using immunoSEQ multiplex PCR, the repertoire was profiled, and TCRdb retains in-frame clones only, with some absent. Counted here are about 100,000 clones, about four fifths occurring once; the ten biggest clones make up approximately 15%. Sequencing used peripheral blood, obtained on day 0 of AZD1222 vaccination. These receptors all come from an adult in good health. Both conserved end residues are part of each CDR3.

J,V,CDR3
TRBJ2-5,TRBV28,CASIPSGGSGETQYF
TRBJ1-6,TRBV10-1,CASTGAKGLESYNSPLHF
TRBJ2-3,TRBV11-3,CASSLKGSTDTQYF
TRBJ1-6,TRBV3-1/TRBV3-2,CASTAALSRDSPLHF
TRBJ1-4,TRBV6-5,CASCPGQGVEKLFF
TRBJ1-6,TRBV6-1,CASSEGQRIYNSPLHF
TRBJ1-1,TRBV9,CASSVAPGAAGNTEAFF
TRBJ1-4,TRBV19,CASSIGQGSEKLFF
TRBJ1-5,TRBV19,CASSISGGGRQPQHF
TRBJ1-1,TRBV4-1,CASSPGQVNTEAFF
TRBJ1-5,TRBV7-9,CASSPFSSTGDQPQHF
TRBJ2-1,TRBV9,CASSVLGNEQFF
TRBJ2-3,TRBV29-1,CSVGSYLIDTQYF
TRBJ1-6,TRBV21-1,CASSKEGRQENSPLHF
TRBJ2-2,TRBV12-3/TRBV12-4,CASSLGELFF
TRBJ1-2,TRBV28,CASSLGGGGRGYGYTF
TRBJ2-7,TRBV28,CASRAPGEQYF